This section outlines one T cell receptor beta chain sequence together with its context. Its antigen is unknown. These data are taken from a study of Ad26.COV2.S vaccination and SARS-CoV-2 variants. Findings of the study overall: Relative to placebo recipients, vaccine recipients exhibited elevated spike-specific TCR breadth.

Germline CDR1 is LNHNV and CDR2 is YYDKDF (reference sequence). Between the trimmed V and J ends, which lost 1 base and 3 bases, there was a span of 13 bases. The CDR3 extends over 15 amino acids. Assay used: immunoSEQ multiplex PCR; TCRdb lists only in-frame clones, some missing. The repertoire holds fewer than 500,000 clones, with roughly 90% as singletons. Treatment described: over 15 received Ad26.COV2.S at low or high dose, single or two shots; 5 received placebo; per-sample allocation not given. The investigators took samples on day 63 after the first vaccine or placebo injection. Spike of the Wuhan-strain SARS-CoV-2 was expressed by an Ad26 vector, which formed the vaccine.

This rearrangement joins TRBV15 to TRBJ2-7; maybe TRBD2 (6 bases). This clonotype was obtained from a person between 18 and 59 years old who received the Ad26.COV2.S COVID-19 vaccine or a placebo. Sequenced here: peripheral blood, sampled in a trial of Ad26.COV2.S vaccine versus placebo. CDR3 DNA: TGTGCCACCAGCAGAGGGGTAGCGGTGAGCTACGAGCAGTACTTC. This sequence encodes CATSRGVAVSYEQYF.